This T cell receptor (beta chain) was identified in a study of cytomegalovirus exposure and HLA in healthy donors. Study background: A subsequent analysis reported that the roughly 130 validation repertoires were produced on the same platform that had also been used for the 600 to 700 first-cohort repertoires.

Details on this clone: No antigen is known for it.

The study, taken as a whole, reports: In the roughly 130 validation repertoires, a later analysis found that first-cohort TCR clusters tended to co-occur. The classifier, whose performance was assessed in both the original and validation cohorts, reportedly diagnosed cytomegalovirus status with high specificity and sensitivity. Overall, approximately 150 TCR beta chains were annotated as cytomegalovirus-associated.

Sequencing was performed with immunoSEQ multiplex PCR; in TCRdb, only in-frame clones are kept and a portion is missing. The table lists about 330,000 clones, 87% of them singletons. Germline V gives CDR1 SQVTM, CDR2 ANQGSEA. CDR3 length: 14 amino acids. V shed 5 bases and J shed 4 bases, with 15 bases lying between them. This chain connects TRBV29-1 to TRBJ1-5, with D hard to call. Material: PBMCs. This sequence originates from a woman in her 30s in good health and CMV-seropositive. For the CDR3, the DNA is TGCAGCGTTATAAAGCCAGGAAGGAATCAGCCCCAGCATTTT. It translates to CSVIKPGRNQPQHF.